These 25 T cell receptor beta chains originate from one sample sequenced in a study of brain T cells in children with intractable seizures. The assay was immunoSEQ multiplex PCR, and TCRdb's table has in-frame clones only and misses some. The table has some 76,000 clones, about 92% seen once; the top ten hold over 1.5%. Sequencing was performed on peripheral blood, taken at surgery. These receptors originate from a boy under three years old with tuberous sclerosis and intractable seizures.

The chain recombines TRBV5-6 with TRBJ1-2; D remains unclear. There are 15 residues in the CDR3. Trimming pared 5 bases from V and 3 bases from J, leaving 17 bases between. Germline CDR1 is SGHDT and CDR2 is YYEEEE. The CDR3 is CASRPRQVSHYGYTF. CDR3 DNA: TGTGCCAGCAGGCCTCGCCAGGTATCGCACTATGGCTACACCTTC.

As for this clone: The identical CDR3 is also encoded by other nucleotide sequences in the sample. V gene TRBV19 combines with J gene TRBJ1-1; 8 positions agree with TRBD1. V was pared by 3 bases and J by 1 base, with 1 base of the junction left unmatched. CDR1 LNHDA and CDR2 SQIVND come from the germline V gene (reference sequence). The CDR3 is 14 amino acids. In DNA, the CDR3 is TGTGCCAGTAGTATCGGACAGGGGAACACTGAAGCTTTCTTT. Its translation: CASSIGQGNTEAFF.

CDR3 sequence: CASSYTRGSFNEKLFF. DNA of the CDR3: TGTGCCAGCAGCTACACAAGGGGGAGTTTTAATGAAAAACTGTTTTTT. The chain carries TRBV11-2 and TRBJ1-4, with a weak D call TRBD1 (6 bases). The germline V and J ends were trimmed by 4 bases and 4 bases, with 16 bases remaining between them. CDR3 length equals 16 residues. From germline, CDR1 is SGHAT and CDR2 FQNNGV. The whole variable domain, remainder taken from reference TRBV11-2 and TRBJ1-4, is EAGVAQSPRYKIIEKRQSVAFWCNPISGHATLYWYQQILGQGPKLLIQFQNNGVVDDSQLPKDRFSAERLKGVDSTLKIQPAKLEDSAVYLCASSYTRGSFNEKLFFGSGTQLSVL.

This clone has more than one count but fewer than ten. This chain uses TRBV28 with TRBJ2-4, with unresolved D. Trimming pared 5 bases from V and 2 bases from J, leaving 7 bases between. The CDR3 has 13 residues. Germline CDR1 reads MDHEN; CDR2 reads SYDVKM. The CDR3 DNA is TGTGCCAGCAGTCCACCTCCCAAAAACATTCAGTACTTC. It codes for CASSPPPKNIQYF.

This sequence joins TRBV30 and TRBJ1-1, with unresolved D. The CDR3 extends over 11 amino acids. Trimming shortened V by 4 bases and J by 5 bases, and 8 bases separated the two germline ends. CDR1 and CDR2 (germline): GTSNPN, SVGIG (reference sequence). The CDR3 loop is CAWNRGTEAFF. DNA of the CDR3: TGTGCCTGGAATCGGGGTACTGAAGCTTTCTTT.

This rearrangement joins TRBV25-1 to TRBJ2-7; TRBD2 is a possible D gene (5 bases). V was cut by 3 bases and J by 3 bases, with 12 bases left in between. The germline gives CDR1 MGHDK, CDR2 SYGVNS. This CDR3 is built from 14 residues. The CDR3: CASSDSVRDYEQYF. The CDR3 nucleotides read TGTGCCAGCAGTGATTCCGTGAGGGACTACGAGCAGTACTTC.

The rearrangement joins TRBV30 to TRBJ1-2; D possibly corresponds to TRBD1 (5 bases). There are 13 residues in the CDR3. Germline-derived CDR1 and CDR2 are GTSNPN and SVGIG (reference sequence). Trimming removed 3 bases at V and 1 base at J, with 9 bases between. CDR3 loop: CAWRMGLNYGYTF. The CDR3, as DNA: TGTGCCTGGAGGATGGGGCTTAACTATGGCTACACCTTC.

The rearrangement links TRBV19 to TRBJ2-7; 9 bases map to TRBD1. The CDR3 length is 14 residues. With V trimmed by 5 bases and J by 2 bases, 4 bases remained unmatched. CDR1 LNHDA and CDR2 SQIVND come from the germline V gene (reference sequence). For the CDR3, the DNA is TGTGCCAGTAGTTTGGGACAGGGACCCTACGAGCAGTACTTC. Translated: CASSLGQGPYEQYF.

The V call is TRBV7-9, the J call TRBJ1-1, with 9 bases matching TRBD1. CDR3 length: 15 amino acids. Germline lookup yields CDR1 SEHNR and CDR2 FQNEAQ (reference sequence). V shed 4 bases, J shed 11 bases, and the junction held 14 bases outside the gene matches. Here the CDR3 DNA reads TGTGCCAGCAGCTCCTGGGACAGGGCTGGGTGGGGTGCTTTCTTT. It is translated as CASSSWDRAGWGAFF. Drawing the rest from reference TRBV7-9 and TRBJ1-1, the complete variable domain is DTGVSQNPRHKITKRGQNVTFRCDPISEHNRLYWYRQTLGQGPEFLTYFQNEAQLEKSRLLSDRFSAERPKGSFSTLEIQRTEQGDSAMYLCASSSWDRAGWGAFFGQGTRLTVV.

In its sample, this clone was seen a few times. The chain couples TRBV28 to TRBJ1-5, with 8 bases aligning to TRBD1. The CDR3 extends over 14 amino acids. V lost 6 bases to trimming and J lost 6 bases; unmatched junction nucleotides: 7. The germline CDR1 and CDR2 sequences are MDHEN and SYDVKM. CDR3 in amino acids: CASRQDRASQPQHF. CDR3 DNA sequence: TGTGCCAGCAGACAGGACAGGGCAAGTCAGCCCCAGCATTTT.

J is TRBJ2-5 and V is TRBV7-9; 7 positions match TRBD1. The CDR3 runs 13 residues. V dropped 5 bases and J dropped 0; count of bases not matched to a gene: 0. CDR1 and CDR2 (germline): SEHNR, FQNEAQ (reference sequence). For the CDR3, the DNA is TGTGCCAGCAGCGGGACAGACCAAGAGACCCAGTACTTC. Residues: CASSGTDQETQYF.

DNA of the CDR3: TGTGCCAGCGGGAGCATCTACGAGCAGTACTTC. Its translation: CASGSIYEQYF. This chain connects TRBV27 to TRBJ2-7, with D perhaps matching TRBD2 (5 bases). The germline gives CDR1 MNHEY, CDR2 SMNVEV (reference sequence). This CDR3 region has 11 residues. V lost 8 bases to trimming and J lost 3 bases, with 8 bases between them.

This chain joins TRBV11-2 and TRBJ1-1, with D uncertain. This CDR3 comprises 15 residues. Trimming took off 0 bases at V and 1 base at J, with 9 bases between the two ends. Per the germline V gene, CDR1 is SGHAT and CDR2 is FQNNGV. CDR3 nucleotide sequence: TGTGCCAGCAGCTTAGATCGCCGGAAGAACACTGAAGCTTTCTTT. It yields the protein CASSLDRRKNTEAFF.

The chain uses TRBV20-1 and TRBJ1-4; D call uncertain. CDR1 DFQATT and CDR2 SNEGSKA come from the germline V gene (reference sequence). The V end lost 5 bases, the J end lost 14 bases, and 15 bases lay between the germline ends. The CDR3 runs 11 residues. CDR3 sequence: CSAPEGIRLFF. Here the CDR3 DNA reads TGCAGTGCTCCGGAAGGGATTCGGCTGTTTTTT.

The rearrangement joins TRBV20-1 to TRBJ2-7; D not resolved. The CDR3 extends over 12 amino acids. Germline CDR1 DFQATT, CDR2 SNEGSKA (reference sequence). Trimming took 3 bases from V and 2 from J, leaving 8 bases between them. CDR3 in DNA: TGCAGTGCTAGTGCACCTACCTACGAGCAGTACTTC. Amino acids: CSASAPTYEQYF.

For this clone: One end of the junction is discordant with germline, which a read error may explain. The V call is TRBV7-7, the J call TRBJ2-5; D possibly corresponds to TRBD1 (5 bases). This CDR3 spans 14 amino acids. Germline loops: CDR1 SSHAT, CDR2 FNYEAQ (reference sequence). CDR3 coding DNA: TGTGCTAGCAGCTTAGTCCAGGGACAAGAGACCCAGTACTTC. Translating gives CASSLVQGQETQYF. Full variable domain (missing parts from reference TRBV7-7 and TRBJ2-5): GAGVSQSPRYKVTKRGQDVTLRCDPISSHATLYWYQQALGQGPEFLTYFNYEAQPDKSGLPSDRFSAERPEGSISTLTIQRTEQRDSAMYRCASSLVQGQETQYFGPGTRLLVL.

The chain uses TRBV5-8 and TRBJ1-4; D not resolved. CDR1 SGHTS and CDR2 YDEGEE come from the germline V gene. The V end was cut by 6 bases, the J end by 6 bases, with 12 bases between. The CDR3 loop spans 13 amino acids. The CDR3: CASIPGRDEKLFF. CDR3 sequence (DNA): TGTGCCAGCATTCCGGGGAGGGATGAAAAACTGTTTTTT.

Only a few counts were recorded for this clone. This chain uses TRBV6-2 or TRBV6-3 with TRBJ1-5; tentatively, D is TRBD1 (5 bases). This CDR3 is 16 amino acids long. CDR1 MNHEY and CDR2 SVGEGT come from the germline V gene. The V end lost 5 bases, the J end lost 3 bases, and 17 bases lay between the germline ends. CDR3 region: CASSPPPRDSNQPQHF. The CDR3 bases are TGTGCCAGCAGTCCCCCTCCCAGGGATTCCAATCAGCCCCAGCATTTT.

The rearrangement uses TRBV5-1 and TRBJ2-7; TRBD2 aligns across 10 bases. V shed 3 bases, J shed 3 bases, and the junction held 9 bases outside the gene matches. The CDR3 loop spans 16 amino acids. CDR1 and CDR2 from the germline V gene are SGHRS and YFSETQ. CDR3: CASSSPRLAGYYEQYF. The CDR3 DNA reads TGCGCCAGCAGCTCTCCGAGACTAGCGGGCTACTACGAGCAGTACTTC.

V gene TRBV18 combines with J gene TRBJ1-3, with a tentative D call TRBD1 (6 bases). This CDR3 region has 16 residues. V was trimmed by 3 bases and J by 0 bases, leaving 12 bases between them. CDR1 is KGHSH and CDR2 is LQKENI in the germline V gene. The CDR3 nucleotides are TGTGCCAGCTCACCTCTCACAGGGTCCTCTGGAAACACCATATATTTT. This gives the protein CASSPLTGSSGNTIYF.

The chain carries TRBV19 and TRBJ2-7; tentative D call: TRBD2 (6 bases). This CDR3 has 15 residues. Trimming pared 2 bases from V and 0 bases from J, leaving 11 bases between. Germline values: CDR1 LNHDA, CDR2 SQIVND (reference sequence). CDR3 sequence (DNA): TGTGCCAGTAGTATAACCTACGGGAGCTCCTACGAGCAGTACTTC. Amino acids: CASSITYGSSYEQYF.

The genes are TRBV5-4 and TRBJ2-7; D is perhaps TRBD1 or TRBD2 (5 bases each). The CDR3 sequence is 16 residues long. V was cut by 0 bases and J by 6 bases, with 19 bases left in between. Looked up from germline, CDR1 is SGHNT and CDR2 is YYREEE (reference sequence). The DNA for the CDR3 is TGTGCCAGCAGCTTGGCCGGGGACCGCACCTCTGGCGAGCAGTACTTC. This sequence encodes CASSLAGDRTSGEQYF.

V gene TRBV19 combines with J gene TRBJ2-5; no clear D. The CDR3 totals 13 residues. V shed 3 bases and J shed 5 bases, with 10 bases lying between them. Germline CDR1 is LNHDA and CDR2 is SQIVND (reference sequence). The CDR3 spells CASSIGLGETQYF. Here the CDR3 DNA reads TGTGCCAGTAGTATCGGCCTGGGGGAGACCCAGTACTTC.

This clone has a single count. The rearrangement uses TRBV2 and TRBJ2-3, with TRBD2 identical over 11 bases. The CDR3 covers 17 residues. CDR1 and CDR2 (germline): SNHLY, FYNNEI. V gave up 8 bases and J gave up 4 bases; unmatched junction bases: 14. The CDR3 nucleotides read TGTGCCAGCGGTCTAGCGGGGGGCCCCTCCCACGCAGATACGCAGTATTTT. As protein: CASGLAGGPSHADTQYF.

The rearrangement uses TRBV9 and TRBJ1-1, with TRBD1 identical over 7 bases. V lost 3 bases to trimming and J lost 5 bases; unmatched junction nucleotides: 16. The CDR3 contains 17 residues. Looked up from germline, CDR1 is SGDLS and CDR2 is YYNGEE. The CDR3: CASSDKQGTSRGTEAFF. The CDR3 region has the DNA TGTGCCAGCAGCGACAAACAGGGGACTTCTCGGGGGACTGAAGCTTTCTTT.